These T cell receptor beta chains were read from a single sample in a study of blood T cell repertoires in COVID-19. Data came from immunoSEQ multiplex PCR; TCRdb stores just in-frame clones and leaves some out. Here the sample spans approximately 220,000 clones, more than 70% being singletons. The sequenced sample was peripheral blood. The receptors were gathered from a woman aged 45-60 years with acute or convalescent COVID-19. CDR3s leave out the opening cysteine and the closing phenylalanine or tryptophan. Fields, in order: V gene, CDR3 length, CDR3 protein.

V: TRBV5-1
length: 13
CDR3: ASSPTGGVSYEQY

V: TRBV25-1
length: 12
CDR3: ASSESRSTGELF

V: TRBV27
length: 12
CDR3: ASSSAGQNQPQH

V: TRBV5-1
length: 15
CDR3: ASSLIAGGPATDTQY

V: TRBV30
length: 12
CDR3: AWSSGQGRAEAF

V: TRBV9
length: 15
CDR3: ASSARMWTDHNSPLH

V: TRBV6-5
length: 13
CDR3: ASSYSGQGNQPQH

V: TRBV24-1
length: 16
CDR3: ATSDAGLAGAAEETQY

V: TRBV4-2
length: 12
CDR3: ASSQGRSSYEQY

V: TRBV30
length: 14
CDR3: AWSATGLAGMFEQY

V: TRBV6-6
length: 12
CDR3: ASTLRGLAGEQF

V: TRBV7-9
length: 13
CDR3: ASSLTAGGSPQQY

V: TRBV2
length: 13
CDR3: ASSGEPGQENEQY

V: TRBV3-1/TRBV3-2
length: 13
CDR3: ASSPLGTSTDTQY

V: TRBV15
length: 13
CDR3: ATSRGGDGSYEQY

V: TRBV6-5
length: 12
CDR3: ASSLGTGVYEQY

V: TRBV5-8
length: 16
CDR3: ASSPGLAGVLSTDTQY

V: TRBV2
length: 11
CDR3: ASSDVITDTQY

V: TRBV12-3/TRBV12-4
length: 9
CDR3: ASSLQGKQY

V: TRBV28
length: 13
CDR3: ASSLFGLATNEQF

V: TRBV15
length: 12
CDR3: ATRGTGSVTEAF

V: TRBV6-5
length: 11
CDR3: ASSLTGLYGYT

V: TRBV5-1
length: 11
CDR3: ASSGLIPYEQY

V: TRBV27
length: 13
CDR3: ASSMDRDSYNEQF

V: TRBV5-1
length: 13
CDR3: ASSFLAGETGELF

V: TRBV7-9
length: 13
CDR3: ASSLGDRGPETQY

V: TRBV19
length: 13
CDR3: ASNPLDRGNYGYT

V: TRBV5-1
length: 14
CDR3: ASSLAGTVSGNTIY

V: TRBV23-1
length: 16
CDR3: ASSQSQYRERGVETQY

V: TRBV7-2
length: 15
CDR3: ASSSGLAGGTYNEQF

V: TRBV2
length: 10
CDR3: ASSGGGNTIY

V: TRBV3-1/TRBV3-2
length: 12
CDR3: ASSLTDSGNTIY

V: TRBV9
length: 13
CDR3: ASSSQGRTNEKLF

V: TRBV28
length: 13
CDR3: ASSLPGEYQETQY

V: TRBV4-1
length: 13
CDR3: ASSPSNSYNSPLH

V: TRBV19
length: 14
CDR3: ASGQGANYMNTEAF

V: TRBV5-6
length: 12
CDR3: ASSLWQGDQPQH

V: TRBV15
length: 16
CDR3: ATSRGGQTGKVYNEQF

V: TRBV29-1
length: 9
CDR3: SVARGDGYT

V: TRBV5-1
length: 12
CDR3: ASSFRLAADTQY

V: TRBV11-2
length: 12
CDR3: ASSRDRAPYEQY

V: TRBV4-2
length: 13
CDR3: ASSQALAVSYEQY

V: TRBV6-4
length: 13
CDR3: ASSDDAAGTDTQY

V: TRBV2
length: 11
CDR3: ASSLGQLYEQY

V: TRBV3-1/TRBV3-2
length: 14
CDR3: ASSQGGPAGWTEAF

V: TRBV19
length: 13
CDR3: ASTWDRAVNTEAF